This is a list of T cell receptor beta chains from one sample in a study of beta chain features in type 1 diabetes. The protocol was immunoSEQ multiplex PCR, while the TCRdb copy is restricted to in-frame clones and leaves out a portion. The profile shows about 900,000 clones, 17% of them singletons. The specimen was naive CD4+ T cells from blood. The receptor source for this set is a woman aged 18-30 years in good health. CDR3s include the opening cysteine and the closing phenylalanine or tryptophan. Rows give clone size only sometimes, using once, few, many, or a class for an expanded clone.

size	V	J	CDR3
once	TRBV6-1	TRBJ2-3	CASSEWAGQGTDTQYF
-	TRBV5-4	TRBJ1-1	CASSLEGVRNTEAFF
-	TRBV7-9	TRBJ2-2	CASSLARPSGELFF
-	TRBV28	TRBJ1-1	CASSLSWNTEAFF
few	TRBV6-1	TRBJ2-3	CASRRLRQGEDTQYF
-	TRBV7-2	TRBJ1-5	CASSFFVSGDQPQHF
-	TRBV28	TRBJ1-1	CASLSGASTEAFF
few	TRBV28	TRBJ2-3	CASSSPGVADTQYF
once	TRBV19	TRBJ2-1	CASSIGGVGNNEQFF
few	TRBV4-1	TRBJ1-5	CASSQDIPGGLQPQHF
-	TRBV28	TRBJ2-7	CASTLGGRGEQYF
few	TRBV18	TRBJ2-3	CASSPPENTDTQYF
few	TRBV6-5	TRBJ2-3	CASRIGRGSTDTQYF
-	TRBV7-3	TRBJ2-3	CASSPNSGTYTQYF
-	TRBV6-1	TRBJ2-1	CASSDSLNEQFF
few	TRBV5-1	TRBJ2-1	CASSRPGLATPRHHYNEQFF
-	TRBV19	TRBJ1-5	CASSTNFGPGNQPQHF
-	TRBV27	TRBJ1-5	CASSPRGSGPSQPQHF
-	TRBV5-1	TRBJ2-5	CASSRRQGETQYF
-	TRBV5-1	TRBJ2-5	CASSLSPGQETQYF
-	TRBV5-4	TRBJ1-1	CATSMNTEAFF
few	TRBV7-8	TRBJ2-3	CASSLRGRAAGGPGTDTQYF
few	TRBV19	TRBJ2-7	CASSIRSGGPREQYF
few	TRBV19	TRBJ2-2	CASANYGTSVRELFF
once	TRBV28	TRBJ1-2	CASSLQVSYGYTF
-	TRBV18	TRBJ2-2	CASSQYRVYETGELFF
-	TRBV2	TRBJ2-7	CASSYSSSRVNYEQYF
-	TRBV4-1	TRBJ2-3	CASSQRPDTQYF
few	TRBV5-1	TRBJ2-2	CASSLGLTNTGELFF
few	TRBV7-3	TRBJ2-2	CASSSGGELFF
few	TRBV28	TRBJ2-7	CASSLGGFGEQYF
few	TRBV4-2	TRBJ2-1	CASSPKPTGGERLF
-	TRBV5-4	TRBJ2-5	CASSLGQQETQYF
-	TRBV18	TRBJ1-4	CASSPGTGNEKLFF